The 7 T cell receptor beta chains reported below all come from one sample, sequenced in a study of blood T cell repertoires in COVID-19. The method was immunoSEQ multiplex PCR; TCRdb's version includes in-frame clones alone and lacks a portion of them. Found here are 110,000 to 150,000 clones, almost 80% of them singletons; the top ten hold under 10%. Sequencing was performed on peripheral blood. These TCRs come from a man between 50 and 59 years old with active or convalescent COVID-19.

This chain links TRBV7-3 with TRBJ2-1, with TRBD2 matching over 8 bases. The V gene end was trimmed by 3 bases and the J gene end by 6 bases; junction bases not matched to a gene: 10. Germline V lookup: CDR1 SGHTA, CDR2 FQGTGA. The CDR3 sequence is 16 residues long. The CDR3 loop reads CASSLGAGAGGNEQFF. In nucleotides, the CDR3 is TGTGCCAGCAGCTTGGGAGCGGGAGCCGGAGGCAATGAGCAGTTCTTC. Supplemented by reference TRBV7-3 and TRBJ2-1, the full variable domain reads GAGVSQTPSNKVTEKGKYVELRCDPISGHTALYWYRQSLGQGPEFLIYFQGTGAADDSGLPNDRFFAVRPEGSVSTLKIQRTERGDSAVYLCASSLGAGAGGNEQFFGPGTRLTVL.

V is TRBV20-1 and J is TRBJ2-7, with D hard to call. V lost 3 bases and J lost 0, with 18 bases in between. Germline assignment: CDR1 DFQATT and CDR2 SNEGSKA (reference sequence). The CDR3 spans 16 residues. The CDR3 bases are TGCAGTGCTAGTGAGTACTGGGCCCCGAGCTCCTACGAGCAGTACTTC. It yields the protein CSASEYWAPSSYEQYF.

This clone was recorded at least ten times. V is TRBV27 and J is TRBJ1-3; D unresolved. Trimming removed 5 bases at V and 1 base at J, with 6 bases between. There are 13 residues in the CDR3. Germline V lookup: CDR1 MNHEY, CDR2 SMNVEV (reference sequence). For the CDR3, the DNA is TGTGCCAGCAGTCGGAGGTCTGGAAACACCATATATTTT. Translating it yields CASSRRSGNTIYF.

The rearrangement uses TRBV5-1 and TRBJ1-3, with TRBD1 as a possible D gene (6 bases). The CDR3 contains 16 residues. Between the trimmed V and J ends, which lost 0 bases and 3 bases, there was a span of 13 bases. Germline CDR1 and CDR2: SGHRS and YFSETQ. In DNA, the CDR3 is TGCGCCAGCAGCTTGGCCGGGGGGCAATATGGAAACACCATATATTTT. It encodes CASSLAGGQYGNTIYF.

V usage is TRBV21-1 and J usage is TRBJ2-4; the tabulated D call, TRBD1, remains unverified against the DNA. TRBV21-1 is tagged as a pseudogene. The CDR3 has 13 amino acids. The DNA of the CDR3 is TGTGCCAGCAGCAAATGGGCGGCGGACAGGGAGGAATTC. Translating it yields CASSKWAADREEF.

The chain recombines TRBV7-2 with TRBJ2-1; 8 bases map to TRBD2. The V and J ends lost 1 base and 8 bases, in that order; junction bases with no gene match: 10. Germline V gives CDR1 SGHTA, CDR2 FQGNSA. This CDR3 is built from 16 residues. The chain's CDR3 is CASSLGGAGGQDEQFF. Written as DNA, the CDR3 is TGTGCCAGCAGCTTAGGGGGGGCGGGAGGCCAGGATGAGCAGTTCTTC.

This clone occurred once. This rearrangement joins TRBV5-1 to TRBJ2-3, with 7 positions matching TRBD1. Germline lookup yields CDR1 SGHRS and CDR2 YFSETQ. This CDR3 contains 16 residues. Trimming took 3 bases from V and 1 from J; bases not matched to a gene: 8. The CDR3 reads CASSSGTAWGTDTQYF. The CDR3 region has the DNA TGCGCCAGCAGCTCTGGGACAGCCTGGGGCACAGATACGCAGTATTTT.